This entry lists 21 T cell receptor beta chains sequenced from one sample in a study of Ad26.COV2.S vaccination and SARS-CoV-2 variants. Treatment indicated: about 20 received Ad26.COV2.S at low or high dose, single or two shots; 5 received placebo; per-sample allocation not given. After the first vaccine or placebo injection, samples were drawn on day 63. Profiled with immunoSEQ multiplex PCR; TCRdb holds only in-frame clones, not every one. The table shows roughly 500,000 clones, with nearly 90% occurring only once. Sequenced here: peripheral blood, sampled in a trial of Ad26.COV2.S vaccine versus placebo. These receptors were taken from a person aged 18-65 years who received the Ad26.COV2.S COVID-19 vaccine or a placebo.

This chain uses TRBV7-6 with TRBJ1-4, with TRBD1 matching over 9 bases. From germline, CDR1 is SGHVS and CDR2 FNYEAQ. This CDR3 is 17 amino acids long. Trimming took 2 bases from V and 7 from J; bases not matched to a gene: 11. CDR3 sequence: CASSLTQQGAVGEKLFF. The CDR3 DNA reads as TGTGCCAGCAGCTTAACCCAACAGGGGGCAGTAGGTGAAAAACTGTTTTTT.

This clone is a singleton in its sample. This chain connects TRBV18 to TRBJ1-5, with a tentative D call TRBD1 (5 bases). The V and J ends lost 1 base and 11 bases respectively, with 24 bases between them. This CDR3 region has 17 residues. The germline gives CDR1 KGHSH, CDR2 LQKENI. The CDR3 DNA reads as TGTGCCAGCTCACCACAACCCCCACAGGCCCCGGAGGGGACCCAGCATTTT. Protein product: CASSPQPPQAPEGTQHF.

This chain uses TRBV7-2 with TRBJ1-1; weak D call: TRBD1 (5 bases). The CDR3 length is 16 residues. The V end was cut by 1 base, the J end by 0 bases, with 12 bases between. The germline V gene has CDR1 SGHTA and CDR2 FQGNSA. The CDR3 here is CASSLVWWGMNTEAFF. CDR3 sequence (DNA): TGTGCCAGCAGCTTAGTATGGTGGGGGATGAACACTGAAGCTTTCTTT.

This chain links TRBV29-1 with TRBJ2-1; TRBD2 aligns across 7 bases. Trimming took 2 bases from V and 6 from J; bases not matched to a gene: 7. This CDR3 is 14 amino acids long. CDR1 and CDR2 (germline): SQVTM, ANQGSEA. The CDR3 spells CSVESAGRRNEQFF. CDR3 nucleotide sequence: TGCAGCGTTGAATCAGCGGGAAGGCGCAATGAGCAGTTCTTC.

The chain joins TRBV27 to TRBJ2-6; D is perhaps TRBD1 or TRBD2 (5 bases each). The CDR3 has 15 residues. Germline V gives CDR1 MNHEY, CDR2 SMNVEV (reference sequence). V lost 6 bases, J lost 6 bases, and 15 bases lay in between. The CDR3: CASRTAGAEANVLTF. The CDR3 DNA follows: TGTGCCAGCAGGACCGCCGGGGCCGAGGCCAACGTCCTGACTTTC.

The rearrangement joins TRBV7-2 to TRBJ2-7; D might be TRBD1 or TRBD2, each matching 5 bases. This CDR3 has 15 residues. V lost 0 bases to trimming and J lost 2 bases, with 11 bases between them. Germline V gives CDR1 SGHTA, CDR2 FQGNSA. CDR3 sequence: CASSLALGAPYEQYF. The CDR3 DNA is TGTGCCAGCAGCTTAGCGCTCGGGGCACCCTACGAGCAGTACTTC. Looking up the rest from reference TRBV7-2 and TRBJ2-7 gives the full variable domain: GAGVSQSPSNKVTEKGKDVELRCDPISGHTALYWYRQSLGQGLEFLIYFQGNSAPDKSGLPSDRFSAERTGGSVSTLTIQRTQQEDSAVYLCASSLALGAPYEQYFGPGTRLTVT.

The chain's CDR3 is CASSIPAGTLLTDTQYF. The CDR3 nucleotides are TGCGCCAGCAGCATCCCGGCCGGGACGCTTCTCACAGATACGCAGTATTTT. J is TRBJ2-3 and V is TRBV5-1; D might be TRBD1 or TRBD2, each matching 5 bases. The CDR3 contains 17 residues. Trimming left V 4 bases short and J 2 bases short, with 20 bases between. CDR1 is SGHRS, CDR2 YFSETQ, per germline. The full variable domain, completed using reference TRBV5-1 and TRBJ2-3, is KAGVTQTPRYLIKTRGQQVTLSCSPISGHRSVSWYQQTPGQGLQFLFEYFSETQRNKGNFPGRFSGRQFSNSRSEMNVSTLELGDSALYLCASSIPAGTLLTDTQYFGPGTRLTVL.

This chain connects TRBV10-3 to TRBJ2-7; D gene ambiguous. The CDR3 is 13 amino acids. Per germline, CDR1 ENHRY and CDR2 SYGVKD. Trimming removed 11 bases at V and 2 bases at J, with 16 bases between. CDR3 residues: CASQERVPYEQYF. Written as DNA, the CDR3 is TGTGCCTCACAAGAAAGGGTCCCCTACGAGCAGTACTTC.

This clone was seen only once. V and J are TRBV28 and TRBJ1-4; D is uncertain. Per the germline V gene, CDR1 is MDHEN and CDR2 is SYDVKM. The V and J ends lost 5 bases and 6 bases respectively, with 7 bases between them. This CDR3 is 12 amino acids long. The CDR3 DNA reads as TGTGCCAGCAGTCGGCCGTATGAAAAACTGTTTTTT. Translated, it gives CASSRPYEKLFF.

The V call is TRBV7-8, the J call TRBJ2-1; D may be TRBD1 (5 bases). V gave up 6 bases and J gave up 4 bases, with 16 bases separating them. The germline V gene has CDR1 SGHVS and CDR2 FQNEAQ. This CDR3 is 15 amino acids long. DNA for the CDR3: TGTGCCAGCAGGTCCTCTTTAGGGGTTTACAATGAGCAGTTCTTC. Residues: CASRSSLGVYNEQFF.

This clone appeared a few times. This rearrangement joins TRBV5-1 to TRBJ1-5, with D tentatively TRBD1 (5 bases). The CDR3 is 15 residues long. The germline V gene encodes CDR1 SGHRS and CDR2 YFSETQ. Deletions cut 0 bases from V and 7 bases from J, with 14 bases between. The chain's CDR3 is CASSLALGEGQPQHF. CDR3 coding DNA: TGCGCCAGCAGCTTGGCATTAGGGGAAGGACAGCCCCAGCATTTT. The whole variable domain, filled in from reference TRBV5-1 and TRBJ1-5, reads KAGVTQTPRYLIKTRGQQVTLSCSPISGHRSVSWYQQTPGQGLQFLFEYFSETQRNKGNFPGRFSGRQFSNSRSEMNVSTLELGDSALYLCASSLALGEGQPQHFGDGTRLSIL.

In DNA form, the CDR3 reads TGTGCCTGGGATGTCACAGGGTACGGTAATTCACCCCTCCACTTT. As protein: CAWDVTGYGNSPLHF. The rearrangement links TRBV30 to TRBJ1-6, with D possibly matching TRBD1 (6 bases). This CDR3 comprises 15 residues. V was trimmed by 5 bases and J by 6 bases, leaving 17 bases between them. Germline values: CDR1 GTSNPN, CDR2 SVGIG (reference sequence).

The chain carries TRBV5-6 and TRBJ1-5; D gene unclear. Germline-derived CDR1 and CDR2 are SGHDT and YYEEEE. The CDR3 spans 13 residues. Trimming pared 0 bases from V and 7 bases from J, leaving 8 bases between. The CDR3 DNA is TGTGCCAGCAGCTTGGGAGGTCACCAGCCCCAGCATTTT. Translating it yields CASSLGGHQPQHF.

The chain has TRBV6-6 and TRBJ1-5; D is unclear. CDR3 length: 12 amino acids. Deletions cut 2 bases from V and 3 bases from J, with 2 bases between. From germline, CDR1 is MNHNY and CDR2 SVGAGI (reference sequence). CDR3 DNA: TGTGCCAGCAGTTACAACAATCAGCCCCAGCATTTT. Translation: CASSYNNQPQHF.

The chain joins TRBV27 to TRBJ2-3, with unresolved D. The CDR3 is 12 amino acids. Germline V gene lookup returns CDR1 MNHEY and CDR2 SMNVEV (reference sequence). The V and J ends lost 6 bases and 3 bases respectively, with 7 bases between them. The CDR3: CASRTGTDTQYF. Here the CDR3 DNA reads TGTGCCAGCAGGACTGGGACAGATACGCAGTATTTT.

The V call is TRBV5-4, the J call TRBJ2-1; D is perhaps TRBD1 or TRBD2 (5 bases each). Per germline, CDR1 SGHNT and CDR2 YYREEE (reference sequence). CDR3 size: 16 residues. Between the trimmed V and J ends, which lost 4 bases and 0 bases, there was a span of 14 bases. The CDR3 coding sequence is TGTGCCAGCAGCCCCGTCGAGGGGCCCTCCTACAATGAGCAGTTCTTC. This sequence encodes CASSPVEGPSYNEQFF.

V is TRBV7-3 and J is TRBJ2-3; no clear D gene. The CDR3 loop spans 13 amino acids. Between the trimmed V and J ends, which lost 4 bases and 8 bases, there was a span of 13 bases. CDR1 and CDR2 (germline): SGHTA, FQGTGA. CDR3 residues: CASSSKPLGTQYF. In nucleotides, the CDR3 is TGTGCCAGCAGCTCAAAACCTCTAGGTACGCAGTATTTT.

The chain links TRBV18 to TRBJ2-3; TRBD2 matches 14 bases. Germline V gene lookup returns CDR1 KGHSH and CDR2 LQKENI. There are 18 residues in the CDR3. The V segment lost 3 bases and the J segment 3 bases; nucleotides outside the gene matches: 8. The CDR3 sequence is CASSPPGLAGAGTDTQYF. In nucleotides, the CDR3 is TGTGCCAGCTCACCTCCGGGACTAGCGGGGGCAGGGACAGATACGCAGTATTTT.

J is TRBJ2-1 and V is TRBV5-1; 7 nucleotides match TRBD2. With 4 bases clipped from V and 4 bases from J, the junction kept 11 bases outside the gene matches. CDR1 is SGHRS, CDR2 YFSETQ, per germline. The CDR3 loop spans 16 amino acids. In DNA, the CDR3 is TGCGCCAGCAGCCCAGCATGGGGAGGGCCATACAATGAGCAGTTCTTC. This encodes CASSPAWGGPYNEQFF.

The chain carries TRBV5-1 and TRBJ1-1; D might be TRBD1 (5 bases). The germline V and J ends were trimmed by 3 bases and 1 base, with 13 bases remaining between them. The CDR3 has 15 amino acids. Germline CDR1 and CDR2: SGHRS and YFSETQ. Written as DNA, the CDR3 is TGCGCCAGCAGCTCCCGGGACGGGTCGAACACTGAAGCTTTCTTT. Its translation: CASSSRDGSNTEAFF.

The V call is TRBV7-7, the J call TRBJ2-5; 7 positions match TRBD2. CDR3 length equals 14 residues. From germline, CDR1 is SSHAT and CDR2 FNYEAQ (reference sequence). V lost 5 bases, J lost 3 bases, and 6 bases stayed unmatched. The CDR3 nucleotides are TGTGCCAGCAGCGCCTGGGGAGGGGAAGAGACCCAGTACTTC. Translation: CASSAWGGEETQYF.